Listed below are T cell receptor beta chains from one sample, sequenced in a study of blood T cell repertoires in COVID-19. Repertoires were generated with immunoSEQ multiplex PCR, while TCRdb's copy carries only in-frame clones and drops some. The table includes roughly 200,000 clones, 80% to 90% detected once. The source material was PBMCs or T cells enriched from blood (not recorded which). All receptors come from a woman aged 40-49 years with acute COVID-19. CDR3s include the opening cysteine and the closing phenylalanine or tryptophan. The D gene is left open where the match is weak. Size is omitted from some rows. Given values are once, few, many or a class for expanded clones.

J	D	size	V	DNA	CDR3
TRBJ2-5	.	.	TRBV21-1	TGTGCCAGCCAAGAACTACGGGACTATCGAGAGACCCAGTACTTC	CASQELRDYRETQYF
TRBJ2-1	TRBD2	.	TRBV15	TGTGCCACCAGCAGAGATAGAAGCGGGAGGGTCGATGAGCAGTTCTTC	CATSRDRSGRVDEQFF
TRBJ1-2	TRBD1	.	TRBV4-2	TGTGCCAGCAGATCGACAGGGGCGAACTATGGCTACACCTTC	CASRSTGANYGYTF
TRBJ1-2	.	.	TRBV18	TGTGCCAGCTCACCCAATAGTAACTATGGCTACACCTTC	CASSPNSNYGYTF
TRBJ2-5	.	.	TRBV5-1	TGCGCCAGCAGCCCCCTCTCTACTGGTCAAGAGACCCAGTACTTC	CASSPLSTGQETQYF
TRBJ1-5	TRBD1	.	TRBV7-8	TGTGCCAGCAGCCAGGGACAGGGGAATCAGCCCCAGCATTTT	CASSQGQGNQPQHF
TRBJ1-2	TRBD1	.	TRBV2	TGTGCCAGCACTCCGGGACAGGGACATGGCTACACCTTC	CASTPGQGHGYTF
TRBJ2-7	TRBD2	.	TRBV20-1	TGCAGTGCCGGGGGGGTGGGCGAGCAGTACTTC	CSAGGVGEQYF
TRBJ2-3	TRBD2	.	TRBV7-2	TGTGCCAGCAGCTCGGCGGGGACTAGCGGGGCCCCAGATACGCAGTATTTT	CASSSAGTSGAPDTQYF
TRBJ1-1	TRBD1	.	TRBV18	TGTGCCAGCTCAAGGGACAGACAAAACACTGAAGCTTTCTTT	CASSRDRQNTEAFF
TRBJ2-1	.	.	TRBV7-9	TGTGCCAGCAGGACCGGGGCTAGCGCTAACAATGAGCAGTTCTTC	CASRTGASANNEQFF
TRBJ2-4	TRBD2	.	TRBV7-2	TGTGCCAGCAGCAACTTCCTAGCGGGAGGAGGGACCAAAAACATTCAGTACTTC	CASSNFLAGGGTKNIQYF
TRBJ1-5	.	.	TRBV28	TGTGCCAGCAGTCGTCAGCCCCAGCATTTT	CASSRQPQHF
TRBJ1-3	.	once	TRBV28	TGTGCCAGCAGTCCCAGACTCGGTAACACCATATATTTT	CASSPRLGNTIYF
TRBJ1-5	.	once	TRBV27	TGTGCCAGCAGTTTACGCACAGGGAACCAGCCCCAGCATTTT	CASSLRTGNQPQHF
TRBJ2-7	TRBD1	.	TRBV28	TGTGCCAGCAGTTCTCTCCCCCGGCAGGGGGTGGAGGAGCAGTACTTC	CASSSLPRQGVEEQYF
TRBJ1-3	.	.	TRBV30	TGTGCCTGGGCGTCGGGGGGGTCTGGAAACACCATATATTTT	CAWASGGSGNTIYF
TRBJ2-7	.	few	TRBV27	TGTGCCAGCAGTTTATTTTACACAAAAACCTACGAGCAGTACTTC	CASSLFYTKTYEQYF
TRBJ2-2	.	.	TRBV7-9	TGTGCCAGCAGCTTAGAAGAGGGATTCCCCGGGGAGCTGTTTTTT	CASSLEEGFPGELFF
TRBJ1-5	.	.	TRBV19	TGTGCCAGTAGTAGGAGGGATCAGCCCCAGCATTTT	CASSRRDQPQHF
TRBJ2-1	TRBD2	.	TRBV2	TGTGCCAGCCAAGGAGGGGTGCGCGGGAGTGCCTACAATGAGCAGTTCTTC	CASQGGVRGSAYNEQFF
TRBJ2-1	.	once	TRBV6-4	TGTGCCAGCAGTGACTCGGGCAGGGGGGATGAGCAGTTCTTC	CASSDSGRGDEQFF
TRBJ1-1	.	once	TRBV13	TGTGCCAGCAGCTTACTGACAGGGAACACTGAAGCTTTCTTT	CASSLLTGNTEAFF
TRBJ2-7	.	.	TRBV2	TGTGCCAGCAGTCCCCTCTCCTACGAGCAGTACTTC	CASSPLSYEQYF
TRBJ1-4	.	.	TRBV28	TGTGCCAGCAGATCCCCCAGGAATGCTAATGAAAAACTGTTTTTT	CASRSPRNANEKLFF
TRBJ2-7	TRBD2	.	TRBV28	TGTGCCACACTAGCGGGAGGCGTCTACGAGCAGTACTTC	CATLAGGVYEQYF
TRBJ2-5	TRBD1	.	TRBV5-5	TGTGCCAGCATCGCCGACAGGGTACAAGAGACCCAGTACTTC	CASIADRVQETQYF
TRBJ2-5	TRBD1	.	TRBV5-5	TGTGCCAGCAGCCCCCCGGGACAGGGCAGCGGTCAGTACTTC	CASSPPGQGSGQYF
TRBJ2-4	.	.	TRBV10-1	TGCGCCAGCCGGAGCGACCTGGCCAAAAACATTCAGTACTTC	CASRSDLAKNIQYF
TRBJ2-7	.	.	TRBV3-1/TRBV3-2	TGTGCCAGCAGCCAAGATTCGGGGGTCGAGTACTTC	CASSQDSGVEYF
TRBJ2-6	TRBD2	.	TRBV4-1	TGCGCCAGCAGCCAAGGGGGGGGCTCTGGGGCCAACGTCCTGACTTTC	CASSQGGGSGANVLTF
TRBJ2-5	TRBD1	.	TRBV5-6	TGTGCCAGCAGCTTCAACAGGGGGCGCATGGAGACCCAGTACTTC	CASSFNRGRMETQYF
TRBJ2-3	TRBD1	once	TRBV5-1	TGCGCCAGCAGCGGAGGGGACAGGGGCAACACAGATACGCAGTATTTT	CASSGGDRGNTDTQYF
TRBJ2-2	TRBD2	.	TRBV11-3	TGTGCCAGCAGCCACTTCCCGGGACTAGCGGGAGGAAACGGGGAGCTGTTTTTT	CASSHFPGLAGGNGELFF
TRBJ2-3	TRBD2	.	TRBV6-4	TGTGCCAGCAGTGACGTCCCTCCGATGCTAGCGGGAGGGCCGGGGTCAGCAGATACGCAGTATTTT	CASSDVPPMLAGGPGSADTQYF
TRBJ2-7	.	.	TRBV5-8	TGTGCCAGCAGCTCCTCCAGGTTTTCCTACGAGCAGTACTTC	CASSSSRFSYEQYF
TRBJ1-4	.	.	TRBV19	TGTGCCAGTAGTTCCCCGGGGAAGAGGGATGAAAAACTGTTTTTT	CASSSPGKRDEKLFF
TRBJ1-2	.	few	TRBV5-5	TGTGCCAGCAGCTTGACACCCGGGGATCGGTATGGCTACACCTTC	CASSLTPGDRYGYTF